This T cell receptor (beta chain) was observed in a study of blood T cell repertoires in COVID-19. Profiling relied on immunoSEQ multiplex PCR, and the TCRdb table lists in-frame clones only, not all of them. The table shows about 250,000 clones, with 87% occurring only once. Trimming removed 9 bases at V and 5 bases at J, with 10 bases between. The CDR3 length is 12 residues. CDR1 is SNHLY, CDR2 FYNNEI, per germline. The clonotype originates from a woman aged 25-40 years with acute COVID-19. The specimen was PBMCs or T cells enriched from blood (not recorded which). This chain connects TRBV2 to TRBJ2-2; possible D gene TRBD1, 6 bases. DNA for the CDR3: TGTGCCAGTACAGGGCCGACCGGGGAGCTGTTTTTT. Its translation is CASTGPTGELFF.